This T cell receptor (beta chain) was recorded in a study of blood T cell repertoires in COVID-19. Turning to the study itself: Researchers got acute and convalescent COVID-19 samples from the United States, Italy and Spain. PBMCs, B-cell-depleted T cells, or T cells were the source of the cDNA or gDNA that made up the material.

V gave up 7 bases and J gave up 7 bases, with 16 bases separating them. The CDR3 length is 14 residues. The germline CDR1 and CDR2 sequences are MNHEY and SVGAGI. This clone was seen a single time. Some clones are missing from TCRdb's copy, which holds only in-frame ones; the method was immunoSEQ multiplex PCR. The sample records roughly 150,000 clones, 80% to 85% being singletons. The genes are TRBV6-5 and TRBJ1-4, with D perhaps matching TRBD1 (6 bases). Sequenced sample: peripheral blood. The receptor was isolated from an elderly woman with acute or convalescent COVID-19. This chain's CDR3 is CASIRGGVGEKLFF. CDR3 sequence (DNA): TGTGCCAGCATCAGGGGTGGGGTCGGTGAAAAACTGTTTTTT.